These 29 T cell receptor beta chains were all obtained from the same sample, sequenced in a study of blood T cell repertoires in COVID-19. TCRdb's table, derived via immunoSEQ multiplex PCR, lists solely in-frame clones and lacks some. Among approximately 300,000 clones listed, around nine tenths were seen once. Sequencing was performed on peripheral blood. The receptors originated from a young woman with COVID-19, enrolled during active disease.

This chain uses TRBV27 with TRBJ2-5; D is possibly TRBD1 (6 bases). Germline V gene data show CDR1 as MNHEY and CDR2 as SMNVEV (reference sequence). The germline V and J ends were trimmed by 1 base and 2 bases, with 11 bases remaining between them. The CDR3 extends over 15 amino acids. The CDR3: CASSLLGHDQETQYF. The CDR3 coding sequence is TGTGCCAGCAGTTTATTGGGACATGATCAAGAGACCCAGTACTTC.

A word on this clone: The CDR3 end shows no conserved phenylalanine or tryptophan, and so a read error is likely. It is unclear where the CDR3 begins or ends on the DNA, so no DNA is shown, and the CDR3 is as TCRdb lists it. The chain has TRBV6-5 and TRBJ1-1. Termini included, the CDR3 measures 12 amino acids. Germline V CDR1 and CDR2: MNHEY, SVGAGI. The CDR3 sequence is CASSYGRAARGR.

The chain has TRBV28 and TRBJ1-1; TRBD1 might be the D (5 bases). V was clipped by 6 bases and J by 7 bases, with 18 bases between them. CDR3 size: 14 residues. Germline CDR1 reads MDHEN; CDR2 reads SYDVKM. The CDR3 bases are TGTGCCAGCAGCCCCCCGCATAGACAGAGTGAAGCTTTCTTT. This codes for CASSPPHRQSEAFF.

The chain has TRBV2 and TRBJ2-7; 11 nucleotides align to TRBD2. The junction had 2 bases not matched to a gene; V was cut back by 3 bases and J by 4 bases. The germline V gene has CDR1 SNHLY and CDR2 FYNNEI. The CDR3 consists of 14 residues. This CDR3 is CASSEVAGGYEQYF. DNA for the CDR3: TGTGCCAGCAGTGAGGTAGCGGGAGGGTACGAGCAGTACTTC.

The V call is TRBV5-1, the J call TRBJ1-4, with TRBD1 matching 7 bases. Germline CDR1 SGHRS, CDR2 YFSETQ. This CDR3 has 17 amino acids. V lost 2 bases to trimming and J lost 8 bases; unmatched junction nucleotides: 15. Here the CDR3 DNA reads TGCGCCAGCAGCTTTGGCAGGGGGTCTGATTATAACGAAAAACTGTTTTTT. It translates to CASSFGRGSDYNEKLFF. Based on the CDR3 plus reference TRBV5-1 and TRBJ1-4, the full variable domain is KAGVTQTPRYLIKTRGQQVTLSCSPISGHRSVSWYQQTPGQGLQFLFEYFSETQRNKGNFPGRFSGRQFSNSRSEMNVSTLELGDSALYLCASSFGRGSDYNEKLFFGSGTQLSVL.

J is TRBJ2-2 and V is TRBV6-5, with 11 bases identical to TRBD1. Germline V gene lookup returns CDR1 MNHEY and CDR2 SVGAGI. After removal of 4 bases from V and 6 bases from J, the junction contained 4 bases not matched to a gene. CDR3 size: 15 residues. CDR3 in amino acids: CASSSQGQGAGELFF. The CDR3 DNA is TGTGCCAGCAGTTCCCAGGGACAGGGGGCCGGGGAGCTGTTTTTT.

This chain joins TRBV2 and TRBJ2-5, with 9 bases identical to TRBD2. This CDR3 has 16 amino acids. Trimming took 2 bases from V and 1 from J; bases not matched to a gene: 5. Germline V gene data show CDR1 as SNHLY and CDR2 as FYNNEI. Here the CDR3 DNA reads TGTGCCAGCAGTGAATTAACTAGCGGGTTCCAAGAGACCCAGTACTTC. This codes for CASSELTSGFQETQYF.

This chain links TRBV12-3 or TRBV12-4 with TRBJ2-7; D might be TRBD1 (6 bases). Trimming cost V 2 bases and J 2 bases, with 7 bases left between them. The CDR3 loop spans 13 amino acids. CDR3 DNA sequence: TGTGCCAGCAGTTTACAGGGGCCCTACGAGCAGTACTTC. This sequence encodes CASSLQGPYEQYF.

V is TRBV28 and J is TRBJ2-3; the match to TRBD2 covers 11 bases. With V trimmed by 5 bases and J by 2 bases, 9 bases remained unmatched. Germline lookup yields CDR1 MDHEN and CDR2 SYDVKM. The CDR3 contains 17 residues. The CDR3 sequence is CASSPTLAGGLTDTQYF. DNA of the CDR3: TGTGCCAGCAGTCCCACTCTAGCGGGAGGACTCACAGATACGCAGTATTTT. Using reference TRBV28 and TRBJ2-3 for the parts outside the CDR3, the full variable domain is DVKVTQSSRYLVKRTGEKVFLECVQDMDHENMFWYRQDPGLGLRLIYFSYDVKMKEKGDIPEGYSVSREKKERFSLILESASTNQTSMYLCASSPTLAGGLTDTQYFGPGTRLTVL.

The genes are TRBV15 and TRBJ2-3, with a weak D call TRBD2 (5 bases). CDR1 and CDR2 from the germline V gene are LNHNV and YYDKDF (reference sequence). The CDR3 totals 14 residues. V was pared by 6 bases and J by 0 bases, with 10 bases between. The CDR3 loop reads CATRPRVSTDTQYF. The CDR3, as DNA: TGTGCCACCAGGCCGAGGGTTAGCACAGATACGCAGTATTTT.

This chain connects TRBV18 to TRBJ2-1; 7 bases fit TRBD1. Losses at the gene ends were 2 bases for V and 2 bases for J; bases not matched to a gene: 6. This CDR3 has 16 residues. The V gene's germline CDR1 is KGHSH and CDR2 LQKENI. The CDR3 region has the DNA TGTGCCAGCTCACCATCCGGGACAGATACCTACAATGAGCAGTTCTTC. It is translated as CASSPSGTDTYNEQFF.

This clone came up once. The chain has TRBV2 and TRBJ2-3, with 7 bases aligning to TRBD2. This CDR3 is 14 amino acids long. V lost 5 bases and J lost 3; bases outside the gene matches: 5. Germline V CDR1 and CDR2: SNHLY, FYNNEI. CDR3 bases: TGTGCCAGCAGTATGGGACTACCTACAGATACGCAGTATTTT. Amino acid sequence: CASSMGLPTDTQYF.

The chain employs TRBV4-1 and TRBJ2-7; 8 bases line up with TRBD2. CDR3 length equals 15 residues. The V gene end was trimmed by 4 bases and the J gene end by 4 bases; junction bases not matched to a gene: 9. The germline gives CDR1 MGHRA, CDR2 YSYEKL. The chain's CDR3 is CASSRPPAGVYEQYF. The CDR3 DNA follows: TGCGCCAGCAGCCGACCACCAGCGGGAGTTTACGAGCAGTACTTC.

The CDR3 region is CATAIGTGSSDTQYF. The CDR3 DNA sequence: TGTGCCACTGCTATAGGGACAGGGAGTAGTGATACGCAGTATTTT. This chain joins TRBV24-1 and TRBJ2-3; TRBD1 matches 9 bases. The trim removed 10 bases at V and 6 bases at J, leaving 13 bases unmatched. There are 15 residues in the CDR3. Germline V CDR1 and CDR2: KGHDR, SFDVKD.

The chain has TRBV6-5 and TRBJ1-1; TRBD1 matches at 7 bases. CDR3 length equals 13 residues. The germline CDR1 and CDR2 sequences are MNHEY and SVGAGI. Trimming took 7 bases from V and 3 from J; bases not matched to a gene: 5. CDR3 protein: CASTLDRDTEAFF. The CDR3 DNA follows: TGTGCCAGCACCTTAGACAGGGACACTGAAGCTTTCTTT.

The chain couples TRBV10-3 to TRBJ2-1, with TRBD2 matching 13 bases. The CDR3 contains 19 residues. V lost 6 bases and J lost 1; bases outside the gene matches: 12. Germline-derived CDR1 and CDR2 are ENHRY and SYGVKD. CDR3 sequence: CAISPWTSGSYFSYNEQFF. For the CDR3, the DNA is TGTGCCATCAGCCCATGGACTAGCGGGAGTTACTTTTCCTACAATGAGCAGTTCTTC.

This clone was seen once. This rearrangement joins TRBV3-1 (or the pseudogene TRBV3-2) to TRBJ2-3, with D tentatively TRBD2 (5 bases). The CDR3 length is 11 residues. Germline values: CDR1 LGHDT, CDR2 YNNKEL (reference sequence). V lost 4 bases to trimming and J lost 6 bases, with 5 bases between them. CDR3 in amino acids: CASSRGDTQYF. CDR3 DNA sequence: TGTGCCAGCAGCCGAGGGGATACGCAGTATTTT.

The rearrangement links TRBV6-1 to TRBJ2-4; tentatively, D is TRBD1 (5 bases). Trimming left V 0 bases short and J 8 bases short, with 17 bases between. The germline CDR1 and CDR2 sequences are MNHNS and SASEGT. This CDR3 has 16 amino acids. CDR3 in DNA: TGTGCCAGCAGTGAAGCGTGGCCAGGGCGAGAGGACATTCAGTACTTC. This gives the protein CASSEAWPGREDIQYF.

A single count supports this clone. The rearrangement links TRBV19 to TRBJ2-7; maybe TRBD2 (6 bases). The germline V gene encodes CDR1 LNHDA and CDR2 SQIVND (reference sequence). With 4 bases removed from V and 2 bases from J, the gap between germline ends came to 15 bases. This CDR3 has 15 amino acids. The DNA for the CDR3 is TGTGCCAGTAGTAGTAGCGGCCCCGGCGCCTACGAGCAGTACTTC. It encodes CASSSSGPGAYEQYF.

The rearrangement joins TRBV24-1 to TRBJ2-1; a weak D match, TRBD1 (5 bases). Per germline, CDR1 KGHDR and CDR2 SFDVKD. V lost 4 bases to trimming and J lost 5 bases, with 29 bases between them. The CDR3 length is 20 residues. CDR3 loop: CATSDRTLGKGPGRDNEQFF. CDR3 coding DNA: TGTGCCACCAGTGACCGCACCCTAGGGAAGGGGCCCGGAAGGGACAATGAGCAGTTCTTC.

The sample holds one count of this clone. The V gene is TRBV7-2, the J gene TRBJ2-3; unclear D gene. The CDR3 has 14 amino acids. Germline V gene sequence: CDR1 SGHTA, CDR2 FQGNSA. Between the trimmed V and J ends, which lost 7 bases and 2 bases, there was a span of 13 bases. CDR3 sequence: CASNPSRHTDTQYF. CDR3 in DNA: TGTGCCAGCAATCCCTCGCGGCACACAGATACGCAGTATTTT.

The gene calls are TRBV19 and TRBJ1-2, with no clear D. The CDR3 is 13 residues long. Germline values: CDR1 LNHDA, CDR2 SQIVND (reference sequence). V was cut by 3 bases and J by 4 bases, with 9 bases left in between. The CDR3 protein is CASSMGGSYGYTF. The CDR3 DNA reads TGTGCCAGTAGTATGGGAGGGTCCTATGGCTACACCTTC.

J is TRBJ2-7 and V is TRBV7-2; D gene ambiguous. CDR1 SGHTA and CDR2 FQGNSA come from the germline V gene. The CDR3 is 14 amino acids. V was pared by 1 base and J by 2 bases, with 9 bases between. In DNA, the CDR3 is TGTGCCAGCAGCTTAGATATCGGAGCCTACGAGCAGTACTTC. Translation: CASSLDIGAYEQYF.

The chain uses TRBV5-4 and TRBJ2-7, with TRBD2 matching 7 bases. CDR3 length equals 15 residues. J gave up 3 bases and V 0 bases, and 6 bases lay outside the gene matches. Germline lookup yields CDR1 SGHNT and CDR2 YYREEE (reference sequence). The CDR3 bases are TGTGCCAGCAGCTTGGATCCGGGGAGGGGCTACGAGCAGTACTTC. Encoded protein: CASSLDPGRGYEQYF.

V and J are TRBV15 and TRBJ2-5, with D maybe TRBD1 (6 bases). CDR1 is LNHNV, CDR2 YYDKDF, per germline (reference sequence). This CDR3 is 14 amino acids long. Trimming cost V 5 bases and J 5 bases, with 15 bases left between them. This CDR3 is CATSRGGQWETQYF. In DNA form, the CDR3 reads TGTGCCACCAGCCGTGGCGGACAGTGGGAGACCCAGTACTTC.

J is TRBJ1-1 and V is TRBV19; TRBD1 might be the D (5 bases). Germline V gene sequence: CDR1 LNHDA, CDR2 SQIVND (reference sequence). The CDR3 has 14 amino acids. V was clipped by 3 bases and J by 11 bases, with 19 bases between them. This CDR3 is CASSIAILRSGAFF. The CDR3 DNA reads TGTGCCAGTAGTATTGCTATTCTCCGCTCAGGGGCTTTCTTT.

As DNA, the CDR3 is TGTGCCAGCTCAGGCCCGAACACCGGGGAGCTGTTTTTT. It translates to CASSGPNTGELFF. This chain links TRBV18 with TRBJ2-2, with D unresolved. The germline V gene encodes CDR1 KGHSH and CDR2 LQKENI. Deletions cut 5 bases from V and 0 bases from J, with 4 bases between. This CDR3 spans 13 amino acids.

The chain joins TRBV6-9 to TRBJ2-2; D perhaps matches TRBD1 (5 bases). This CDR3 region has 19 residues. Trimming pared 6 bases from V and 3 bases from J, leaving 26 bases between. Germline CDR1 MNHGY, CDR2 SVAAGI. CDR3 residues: CASSRRHRIDLDDTGELFF. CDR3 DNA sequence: TGTGCCAGCAGCCGACGCCACAGGATAGACCTAGATGACACCGGGGAGCTGTTTTTT.

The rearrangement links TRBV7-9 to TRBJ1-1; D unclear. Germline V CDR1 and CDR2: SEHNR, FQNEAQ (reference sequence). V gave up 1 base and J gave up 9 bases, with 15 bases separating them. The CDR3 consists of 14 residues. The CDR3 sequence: CASSLDGSSGQAFF. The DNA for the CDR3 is TGTGCCAGCAGCTTAGACGGGTCAAGCGGACAAGCTTTCTTT. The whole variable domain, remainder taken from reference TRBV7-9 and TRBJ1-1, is DTGVSQNPRHKITKRGQNVTFRCDPISEHNRLYWYRQTLGQGPEFLTYFQNEAQLEKSRLLSDRFSAERPKGSFSTLEIQRTEQGDSAMYLCASSLDGSSGQAFFGQGTRLTVV.